These 23 T cell receptor beta chains originate from one sample sequenced in a study of blood T cells in healthy people across ages. Then a second PCR, running about 6 to 12 cycles, was carried out with a sample-barcoded 5' primer and a J-beta primer mix. TCRdb redid the calling of the 5' RACE reads with MiXCR, one entry per CDR3 protein. The data show some 760,000 distinct CDR3 sequences, with 20% to 25% seen just once and just under 9.5% held by the top ten. These data were also reused for a study on T cells of mothers and their children.

Input material: blood. Receptor source: a boy between 5 and 17 years old in good health.

The chain carries TRBV7-9 and TRBJ2-1; D call uncertain. Germline CDR1 SEHNR, CDR2 FQNEAQ (reference sequence). The CDR3 extends over 12 amino acids. V was trimmed by 5 bases and J by 5 bases, leaving 7 bases between them. The CDR3 nucleotides read TGTGCCAGCAGCCTAGAGAACAATGAGCAGTTCTTC. Translating gives CASSLENNEQFF.

This clonotype was seen only a few times. The rearrangement links TRBV5-5 to TRBJ2-1; no definite D call. Germline CDR1 SGHKS, CDR2 YYEKEE (reference sequence). V was pared by 1 base and J by 4 bases, with 15 bases between. There are 16 residues in the CDR3. Here the CDR3 reads CASSLKPPPTYNEQFF. CDR3 coding DNA: TGTGCCAGCAGCTTGAAACCACCACCCACTTACAATGAGCAGTTCTTC.

This clonotype was seen a handful of times. The CDR3 coding sequence is TGCAGTGTCCCGGACGGATTATACTACGAGCAGTACTTC. Translated, it gives CSVPDGLYYEQYF. J is TRBJ2-7 and V is TRBV20-1; D is unresolved. The CDR3 runs 13 residues. Trimming removed 7 bases from V and 3 bases from J, with 16 bases in between. The germline CDR1 and CDR2 sequences are DFQATT and SNEGSKA (reference sequence).

This clonotype has more than one count but fewer than ten. This rearrangement joins TRBV27 to TRBJ2-7, with D possibly matching TRBD1 (6 bases). In germline, CDR1 is MNHEY, CDR2 SMNVEV (reference sequence). The CDR3 has 14 residues. Trimming took off 6 bases at V and 1 base at J, with 13 bases between the two ends. The CDR3 loop is CASRYGTGSYEQYF. CDR3 in DNA: TGTGCCAGCAGATATGGTACAGGGTCCTACGAGCAGTACTTC.

The genes are TRBV20-1 and TRBJ1-1, with a weak D call TRBD1 (6 bases). CDR3 length: 10 residues. CDR1 and CDR2 from the germline V gene are DFQATT and SNEGSKA (reference sequence). The CDR3 coding sequence is TGCACCCCGCAGGGGACTGAAGCTTTCTTT. It specifies CTPQGTEAFF.

This clonotype was observed a handful of times. V gene TRBV11-3 combines with J gene TRBJ2-5; 9 nucleotides agree with TRBD1. The J call may be wrong; the DNA end is better matched by TRBJ2-1. The CDR3 is 17 residues long. CDR1 SGHNT and CDR2 YENEEA come from the germline V gene. CDR3 amino acids: CASSSRKGTGSFDEQFF. The CDR3 DNA reads as TGTGCCAGCAGTTCGCGAAAGGGGACAGGGTCTTTCGATGAGCAGTTCTTC.

The chain's CDR3 is CASSSRARSHTEAFF. Here the CDR3 DNA reads TGTGCCAGCAGTTCCCGGGCCCGTTCCCACACTGAAGCTTTCTTT. The chain uses TRBV6-2 or TRBV6-3 and TRBJ1-1; D uncertain. This CDR3 comprises 15 residues. V was shortened by 4 bases and J by 3 bases, with 15 bases between the two germline ends. CDR1 is MNHEY and CDR2 is SVGEGT in the germline V gene.

This chain joins TRBV20-1 and TRBJ2-5; D remains unclear. With the DNA end fitting TRBJ2-7 better, the J assignment may be wrong. This CDR3 has 16 amino acids. Germline values: CDR1 DFQATT, CDR2 SNEGSKA (reference sequence). DNA of the CDR3: TGCAGTGCTAGAGATTTTTATAGTGGGTCCTCCTACGAGCAGTACTTC. This codes for CSARDFYSGSSYEQYF.

A few counts support this clonotype. One end of the junction is discordant with germline, which a read error may explain. The CDR3: CSARGSEKLFF. CDR3 DNA sequence: TGCAGTGCCAGAGGGAGTGAAAAACTGTTTTTT. The chain combines TRBV20-1 with TRBJ1-4; D is ambiguous. The CDR3 length is 11 residues. Germline-derived CDR1 and CDR2 are DFQATT and SNEGSKA (reference sequence).

There are a few counts of this clonotype. The gene calls are TRBV10-3 and TRBJ2-2, with 7 bases matching TRBD1. Germline values: CDR1 ENHRY, CDR2 SYGVKD. The CDR3 has 15 residues. V was pared by 10 bases and J by 2 bases, with 10 bases of the junction left unmatched. The CDR3 sequence is CATKPGQINTGELFF. The CDR3 nucleotides are TGTGCCACCAAGCCGGGACAGATAAACACCGGGGAGCTGTTTTTT.

The chain has TRBV6-2 or TRBV6-3 and TRBJ2-1, with 8 bases identical to TRBD2. CDR1 and CDR2 (germline): MNHEY, SVGEGT. V shed 0 bases and J 10 bases; nucleotides not matched to a gene: 5. CDR3 length: 14 amino acids. DNA of the CDR3: TGTGCCAGCAGTTACTCGGGACTAGTACGCGAGCAGTTCTTC. It is translated as CASSYSGLVREQFF.

V usage is TRBV12-3 or TRBV12-4 and J usage is TRBJ2-1, with 8 bases identical to TRBD1. Germline trimming cut 2 bases from V and 6 bases from J; bases unmatched to any gene: 6. The CDR3 has 15 residues. CDR3 bases: TGTGCCAGCAGTTTATGGCAGGGGGCGGGCAATGAGCAGTTCTTC. It yields the protein CASSLWQGAGNEQFF.

The V gene is TRBV4-1, the J gene TRBJ1-4; perhaps TRBD1 as D (5 bases). The length of the CDR3 is 13 residues. V lost 4 bases and J 7 bases, leaving 10 bases between the germline ends. Germline V gene lookup returns CDR1 MGHRA and CDR2 YSYEKL. The CDR3 is CASSRFRGEKLFF. As DNA, the CDR3 is TGCGCCAGCAGCCGCTTTAGGGGTGAAAAACTGTTTTTT.

This clonotype showed up just a few times. V and J are TRBV6-4 and TRBJ2-3, with no clear D. CDR3 size: 10 residues. Germline loops: CDR1 MRHNA, CDR2 SNTAGT. V dropped 9 bases and J dropped 6 bases, with 7 bases sitting between them. Written as DNA, the CDR3 is TGTGCCAGGCTTTGGGATACGCAGTATTTT. Translation: CARLWDTQYF.

The chain carries TRBV7-2 and TRBJ1-6, with TRBD1 matching over 7 bases. From germline, CDR1 is SGHTA and CDR2 FQGNSA. The CDR3 spans 14 residues. The V and J ends lost 10 bases and 9 bases, in that order; junction bases with no gene match: 12. The CDR3 DNA is TGTGCCACCAAAGTACAGGGGAGTGTTTCACCCCTCCACTTT. This gives the protein CATKVQGSVSPLHF. Supplemented by reference TRBV7-2 and TRBJ1-6, the full variable domain reads GAGVSQSPSNKVTEKGKDVELRCDPISGHTALYWYRQSLGQGLEFLIYFQGNSAPDKSGLPSDRFSAERTGGSVSTLTIQRTQQEDSAVYLCATKVQGSVSPLHFGNGTRLTVT.

This clonotype showed up just a few times. J is TRBJ1-2 and V is TRBV7-6; 12 bases match TRBD1. CDR1 and CDR2 from the germline V gene are SGHVS and FNYEAQ. V lost 3 bases and J lost 5; bases outside the gene matches: 4. The CDR3 has 15 residues. The DNA for the CDR3 is TGTGCCAGCAGCTTGGGACAGGGGGCAGGGTATGGCTACACCTTC. The encoded protein is CASSLGQGAGYGYTF.

In this sample, this clonotype turned up a few times. This chain joins TRBV7-8 and TRBJ2-2; D is perhaps TRBD1 (6 bases). Per germline, CDR1 SGHVS and CDR2 FQNEAQ. CDR3 size: 20 residues. V lost 8 bases and J 5 bases, leaving 33 bases between the germline ends. DNA for the CDR3: TGTGCCAGCGGTCCCCTCTTCAGCCCCAAGACAGGCTCGGGGACCGGGGAGCTGTTTTTT. It codes for CASGPLFSPKTGSGTGELFF.

This chain uses TRBV11-2 with TRBJ2-3; no definite D call. V was cut by 7 bases and J by 4 bases, with 15 bases left in between. The CDR3 is 14 residues long. Germline lookup yields CDR1 SGHAT and CDR2 FQNNGV. Here the CDR3 reads CASTPSRPSDTQYF. The DNA of the CDR3 is TGTGCCAGCACCCCAAGTAGGCCCTCAGATACGCAGTATTTT.

This clonotype has a handful of counts. The chain employs TRBV12-3 or TRBV12-4 and TRBJ2-5; 7 nucleotides align to TRBD1. This CDR3 is 15 amino acids long. V trimming: 1 base; J trimming: 3 bases; junction bases outside the gene matches: 5. The CDR3 spells CASSLVGQPKETQYF. DNA of the CDR3: TGTGCCAGCAGTTTAGTGGGACAGCCCAAAGAGACCCAGTACTTC.

The V gene is TRBV3-1, the J gene TRBJ2-5; TRBD1 aligns across 8 bases. Judging by the DNA end, TRBJ2-7 fits better; the J call may be wrong. The germline V gene has CDR1 LGHDT and CDR2 YNNKEL (reference sequence). This CDR3 has 17 residues. The CDR3 sequence: CASSQTDRGPLSYEQYF. For the CDR3, the DNA is TGTGCCAGCAGCCAAACCGACAGGGGACCCTTATCCTACGAGCAGTACTTC.

The chain is built from TRBV20-1 and TRBJ2-5, with D hard to call. TRBJ2-7 matches the DNA end more closely, so the J call is doubtful. CDR1 and CDR2 (germline): DFQATT, SNEGSKA (reference sequence). The CDR3 is made up of 15 amino acids. This chain's CDR3 is CSATTRSRSSYEQYF. In DNA form, the CDR3 reads TGCAGTGCTACCACCAGGAGCCGTAGCTCCTACGAGCAGTACTTC.

This clonotype has only a few counts. This chain joins TRBV29-1 and TRBJ1-1; 7 nucleotides match TRBD1. V gave up 4 bases and J gave up 3 bases; unmatched junction bases: 8. There are 14 residues in the CDR3. Germline lookup yields CDR1 SQVTM and CDR2 ANQGSEA. CDR3 loop: CSVGQGVLDTEAFF. CDR3 nucleotides: TGCAGCGTTGGGCAGGGGGTCTTGGACACTGAAGCTTTCTTT.

This clonotype was counted only a few times. The V call is TRBV12-3 or TRBV12-4, the J call TRBJ2-1; 8 positions match TRBD2. The CDR3 is 17 amino acids. The ends lost 1 base at V and 5 bases at J; junction bases unmatched: 10. The CDR3 DNA follows: TGTGCCAGCAGTTTAGGGGGACTAGTTCTGGCCGACAATGAGCAGTTCTTC. Its translation is CASSLGGLVLADNEQFF.